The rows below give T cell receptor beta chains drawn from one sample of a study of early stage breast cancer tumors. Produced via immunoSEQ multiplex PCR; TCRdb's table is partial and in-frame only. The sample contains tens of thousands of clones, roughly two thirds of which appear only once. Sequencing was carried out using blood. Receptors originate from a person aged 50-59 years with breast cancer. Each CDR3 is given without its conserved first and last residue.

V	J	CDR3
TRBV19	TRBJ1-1	ASSIGTDTEAF
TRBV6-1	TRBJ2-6	ASSGDYSGANVLT
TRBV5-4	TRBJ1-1	ASRQDTQSTEAF
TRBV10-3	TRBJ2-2	AIGGLAGAHGELF
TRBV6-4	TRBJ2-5	ASSARRGETQY
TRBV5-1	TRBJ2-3	ASSLGWGGSSTDTQY
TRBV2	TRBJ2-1	ASSEASGPYNEQF
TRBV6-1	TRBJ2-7	ASSSPYEQY
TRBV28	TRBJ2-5	ASREGRRETQY
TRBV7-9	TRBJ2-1	ASTAGGSYNEQF
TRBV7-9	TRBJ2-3	ASSPLGGGGTDTQY